One sample yielded the 26 T cell receptor beta chains listed below, sequenced in a study of blood T cell repertoires in COVID-19. Repertoires were generated with immunoSEQ multiplex PCR, while TCRdb's copy carries only in-frame clones and drops some. This table has under 110,000 clones, roughly 86% appearing once. The sequencing sample was made of peripheral blood. Every receptor here comes from a woman aged 25 to 39 with acute or convalescent COVID-19.

V is TRBV5-3 and J is TRBJ2-7; a weak D match, TRBD2 (6 bases). TRBV5-3 is assigned to the ORF class and has an uncertain function. This CDR3 has 15 amino acids. Trimming left V 5 bases short and J 4 bases short, with 19 bases between. The CDR3 sequence: CARSRDSQSPYEQYF. The CDR3 DNA follows: TGTGCCAGAAGTCGGGACTCTCAGTCCCCATACGAGCAGTACTTC.

The genes are TRBV5-6 and TRBJ2-1, with TRBD1 matching 7 bases. V lost 4 bases, J lost 0 bases, and 7 bases stayed unmatched. Germline V lookup: CDR1 SGHDT, CDR2 YYEEEE. The CDR3 has 16 amino acids. CDR3 protein: CASSSDRAYSYNEQFF. Written as DNA, the CDR3 is TGTGCCAGCAGCAGCGACAGGGCCTACTCCTACAATGAGCAGTTCTTC.

This clone was observed a single time. The V and J genes are TRBV19 and TRBJ1-1; 9 nucleotides align to TRBD1. The ends lost 7 bases at V and 2 bases at J; junction bases unmatched: 5. The CDR3 consists of 14 residues. Germline-derived CDR1 and CDR2 are LNHDA and SQIVND (reference sequence). CDR3 sequence: CASTWDRVNTEAFF. The DNA of the CDR3 is TGTGCCAGTACTTGGGACAGGGTCAACACTGAAGCTTTCTTT. Complete variable domain (other parts from reference TRBV19 and TRBJ1-1): DGGITQSPKYLFRKEGQNVTLSCEQNLNHDAMYWYRQDPGQGLRLIYYSQIVNDFQKGDIAEGYSVSREKKESFPLTVTSAQKNPTAFYLCASTWDRVNTEAFFGQGTRLTVV.

The chain combines TRBV5-5 with TRBJ2-7; a possible D gene is TRBD1 (6 bases). Germline V gene sequence: CDR1 SGHKS, CDR2 YYEKEE (reference sequence). The CDR3 loop spans 14 amino acids. V lost 3 bases, J lost 7 bases, and 17 bases lay in between. The DNA for the CDR3 is TGTGCCAGCAGCTCCCAAGGGGGTCTGGGTGAGCAGTACTTC. Residues: CASSSQGGLGEQYF.

V and J are TRBV7-9 and TRBJ2-3, with 9 nucleotides matching TRBD2. The V gene's germline CDR1 is SEHNR and CDR2 FQNEAQ (reference sequence). The junction had 9 bases not matched to a gene; V was cut back by 5 bases and J by 0 bases. This CDR3 has 17 residues. CDR3 DNA: TGTGCCAGCAGCGAGGAACCTAGCGGGGCTAGCACAGATACGCAGTATTTT. Encoded protein: CASSEEPSGASTDTQYF.

The J gene is TRBJ1-3, the V gene TRBV13; unclear D gene. The CDR3 totals 18 residues. CDR1 PRHDT and CDR2 FYEKMQ come from the germline V gene (reference sequence). Trimming shortened V by 7 bases and J by 2 bases, and 24 bases separated the two germline ends. Here the CDR3 DNA reads TGTGCCAGCACCTCTCTGATATACGCGAACCTTACTGGAAACACCATATATTTT. This sequence encodes CASTSLIYANLTGNTIYF.

The table lists this clone with a few counts. The chain employs TRBV25-1 and TRBJ1-1; TRBD1 agrees at 8 bases. From germline, CDR1 is MGHDK and CDR2 SYGVNS. Trimming at V came to 6 bases and at J to 2 bases, leaving 11 bases not matched to a gene. The CDR3 consists of 16 residues. The CDR3 loop is CASSGWTGKGNTEAFF. CDR3 sequence (DNA): TGTGCCAGCAGCGGTTGGACAGGGAAAGGCAACACTGAAGCTTTCTTT.

The J gene is TRBJ2-7, the V gene TRBV5-1, with D perhaps TRBD1 (5 bases). From germline, CDR1 is SGHRS and CDR2 YFSETQ. Trimming shortened V by 4 bases and J by 4 bases, and 9 bases separated the two germline ends. This CDR3 spans 12 amino acids. The CDR3 region is CASSVDIYEQYF. As DNA, the CDR3 is TGCGCCAGCAGCGTGGACATATACGAGCAGTACTTC.

J is TRBJ1-2 and V is TRBV29-1; TRBD1 might be the D (6 bases). The CDR3 contains 14 residues. Deletions cut 4 bases from V and 2 bases from J, with 14 bases between. In germline, CDR1 is SQVTM, CDR2 ANQGSEA. CDR3 sequence: CSVASGGTNYGYTF. The CDR3 coding sequence is TGCAGCGTTGCGTCGGGGGGCACCAACTATGGCTACACCTTC.

The chain combines TRBV3-1 (or the pseudogene TRBV3-2) with TRBJ2-1; 11 bases align to TRBD2. After removal of 4 bases from V and 13 bases from J, the junction contained 6 bases not matched to a gene. The V gene's germline CDR1 is LGHDT and CDR2 YNNKEL (reference sequence). The CDR3 is made up of 13 amino acids. This CDR3 is CASSPIAGGPQFF. The CDR3 DNA sequence: TGTGCCAGCAGCCCGATAGCGGGGGGGCCTCAGTTCTTC.

The chain is built from TRBV6-6 and TRBJ1-5; 10 nucleotides agree with TRBD1. Germline CDR1 reads MNHNY; CDR2 reads SVGAGI (reference sequence). Trimming took 5 bases from V and 0 from J; bases not matched to a gene: 4. The CDR3 loop spans 16 amino acids. For the CDR3, the DNA is TGTGCCAGCAGTCGACAGGGGGCGAATAGCAATCAGCCCCAGCATTTT. Translating gives CASSRQGANSNQPQHF.

This rearrangement joins TRBV24-1 to TRBJ1-2, with D possibly matching TRBD1 (5 bases). Germline V gene sequence: CDR1 KGHDR, CDR2 SFDVKD. V was shortened by 4 bases and J by 2 bases, with 10 bases between the two germline ends. The CDR3 covers 14 residues. The CDR3 DNA reads TGTGCCACCAGTGACCTAGACAGAAACTATGGCTACACCTTC. Translation gives CATSDLDRNYGYTF.

On this clone itself: The same CDR3 can be traced to other DNA sequences in this sample. The chain recombines TRBV27 with TRBJ1-2; D call uncertain. The CDR3 spans 13 residues. V shed 0 bases and J shed 4 bases, with 6 bases lying between them. CDR1 and CDR2 from the germline V gene are MNHEY and SMNVEV (reference sequence). The CDR3 protein is CASSLSGAYGYTF. CDR3 coding DNA: TGTGCCAGCAGTTTATCAGGAGCCTATGGCTACACCTTC.

The CDR3 loop is CSVEGQKNIQYF. In DNA, the CDR3 is TGCAGCGTTGAAGGGCAGAAAAACATTCAGTACTTC. V gene TRBV29-1 combines with J gene TRBJ2-4; D remains unclear. CDR3 length equals 12 residues. Trimming removed 1 base at V and 4 bases at J, with 5 bases between. From germline, CDR1 is SQVTM and CDR2 ANQGSEA. Drawing the rest from reference TRBV29-1 and TRBJ2-4, the complete variable domain is SAVISQKPSRDICQRGTSLTIQCQVDSQVTMMFWYRQQPGQSLTLIATANQGSEATYESGFVIDKFPISRPNLTFSTLTVSNMSPEDSSIYLCSVEGQKNIQYFGAGTRLSVL.

This rearrangement joins TRBV10-2 to TRBJ2-1; D is perhaps TRBD2 (5 bases). Germline V gives CDR1 WSHSY, CDR2 SAAADI. There are 12 residues in the CDR3. Trimming cost V 9 bases and J 8 bases, with 14 bases left between them. CDR3 DNA: TGCGCCAGTGGGCCGGGATACCATGAGCAGTTCTTC. The encoded protein is CASGPGYHEQFF.

The V and J genes are TRBV28 and TRBJ1-2; D remains ambiguous. CDR1 and CDR2 (germline): MDHEN, SYDVKM. The CDR3 has 12 amino acids. The CDR3 region has the DNA TGTGTTGCAAGCCCCGGTAACTATGGCTACACCTTC. Its translation is CVASPGNYGYTF.

This clone was counted a single time. The gene calls are TRBV19 and TRBJ2-7; the D gene is possibly TRBD1 (7 bases). This CDR3 is built from 12 residues. Per the germline V gene, CDR1 is LNHDA and CDR2 is SQIVND (reference sequence). V was cut by 6 bases and J by 6 bases, with 12 bases left in between. Here the CDR3 DNA reads TGTGCCAGTAGCCCAGGGGGGATCGAGCAGTACTTC. It encodes CASSPGGIEQYF.

The chain joins TRBV7-2 to TRBJ1-5; TRBD1 aligns across 7 bases. Trimming at V came to 6 bases and at J to 5 bases, leaving 7 bases not matched to a gene. Germline loops: CDR1 SGHTA, CDR2 FQGNSA. The CDR3 has 14 residues. The CDR3 DNA sequence: TGTGCCAGCAGGGAGACAGGGCTTGATCAGCCCCAGCATTTT. Encoded protein: CASRETGLDQPQHF.

The V gene is TRBV10-2, the J gene TRBJ2-3; 7 bases match TRBD2. The CDR3 consists of 16 residues. J lost 3 bases, V lost 6 bases, and 12 bases had no gene match. The germline V gene has CDR1 WSHSY and CDR2 SAAADI. The CDR3 protein is CASRSSGGGQTDTQYF. As DNA, the CDR3 is TGCGCCAGCAGATCCTCTGGCGGGGGTCAGACAGATACGCAGTATTTT.

Here the CDR3 DNA reads TGTGCCAGCAGCCCCCTTGGGGGAGGTTACCCCCGGCCCCAGCATTTT. This encodes CASSPLGGGYPRPQHF. The V gene is TRBV6-2 or TRBV6-3, the J gene TRBJ1-5; D is possibly TRBD1 (5 bases). The CDR3 spans 16 residues. Germline V gives CDR1 MNHEY, CDR2 SVGEGT. With 6 bases removed from V and 9 bases from J, the gap between germline ends came to 24 bases.

V and J are TRBV28 and TRBJ2-4; 10 bases map to TRBD1. The CDR3 runs to 18 residues. J lost 0 bases, V lost 2 bases, and 7 bases had no gene match. CDR1 is MDHEN and CDR2 is SYDVKM in the germline V gene. The CDR3 here is CASSLGQGGPLAKNIQYF. The CDR3 DNA is TGTGCCAGCAGTTTAGGACAGGGGGGGCCATTAGCCAAAAACATTCAGTACTTC.

This clone was recorded once. V is TRBV5-1 and J is TRBJ1-2; D possibly corresponds to TRBD1 (5 bases). The V end lost 2 bases, the J end lost 4 bases, and 15 bases lay between the germline ends. Germline CDR1 SGHRS, CDR2 YFSETQ. This CDR3 region has 15 residues. The CDR3 is CASSFSAGVGYGYTF. Written as DNA, the CDR3 is TGCGCCAGCAGCTTCTCGGCGGGGGTTGGCTATGGCTACACCTTC.

J is TRBJ2-7 and V is TRBV7-3; 8 bases match TRBD1. This CDR3 spans 13 amino acids. From germline, CDR1 is SGHTA and CDR2 FQGTGA. The V and J ends lost 2 bases and 5 bases, in that order; junction bases with no gene match: 2. The CDR3 is CASSLQGADEQYF. The CDR3 DNA is TGTGCCAGCAGCTTACAGGGGGCGGACGAGCAGTACTTC.

A remark on this clone: Relative to the germline gene, one junction end is altered; a read error may explain this. The chain employs TRBV5-1 and TRBJ2-1, with D possibly TRBD1 on 5 matching bases. Germline V CDR1 and CDR2: SGHRS, YFSETQ. The CDR3 spans 13 residues. CDR3 DNA: TGCGCCAGCCGCTTAGGGGTGAACAATGAGCAGTTCTTC. This sequence encodes CASRLGVNNEQFF.

This clone was seen a single time. The chain links TRBV12-3 or TRBV12-4 to TRBJ1-1; D is ambiguous. CDR3 size: 13 residues. Trimming stripped 6 bases from V and 0 bases from J, with 8 bases between. For the CDR3, the DNA is TGTGCCAGCAGCTTACGGTTGAACACTGAAGCTTTCTTT. Its translation: CASSLRLNTEAFF.

The chain joins TRBV10-3 to TRBJ1-2; D may be TRBD1 (5 bases). V was shortened by 2 bases and J by 6 bases, with 13 bases between the two germline ends. This CDR3 is built from 14 residues. Germline values: CDR1 ENHRY, CDR2 SYGVKD. In DNA, the CDR3 is TGTGCCATCAGTGAGCCCCTGGGGGGGGATGGCTACACCTTC. It translates to CAISEPLGGDGYTF.